This TCR beta chain was recovered during a study of blood T cells in healthy people across ages. The wider study: About one barcoded beta molecule per two T cells came from capture by template switching.

V trimming: 8 bases; J trimming: 7 bases; junction bases outside the gene matches: 8. The CDR3 consists of 14 residues. The germline V gene encodes CDR1 LNHDA and CDR2 SQIVND (reference sequence). Healthy Caucasian individuals from Russia aged roughly 6 to 100 served as donors. A word on this clonotype: What it recognizes is unknown.

Study-wide results and limits: It was held that the diversity estimates obtained from one million T cells were underestimates.

Then a second PCR, running about 7 to 11 cycles, was carried out with a sample-barcoded 5' primer and a J-beta primer mix. A 12-random-nucleotide template-switch adaptor tagged each cDNA molecule. MiXCR, run by TCRdb on the 5' RACE reads, gives a single entry per CDR3 protein. The table has about 1,600,000 distinct CDR3 sequences, 40% to 50% seen once. Source material: blood. This chain joins TRBV19 and TRBJ2-1; 10 bases fit TRBD2. The TCR comes from a young woman in good health. CDR3 DNA: TGTGCCAGTGCAACTAGCGGGATGGAGAATGAGCAGTTCTTC. Amino acid sequence: CASATSGMENEQFF.